Shown below are 30 T cell receptor beta chains from a single sample sequenced in a study of massively parallel sequencing of T cell beta chains (dated by TCRdb to 2009 to 2011). Libraries came from 5' RACE. Sequencing was performed on an Illumina Genome Analyzer II. TCRdb reworked the public reads: Q25 trimming with fastp, MiXCR clone assembly, productive beta chains retained. Merged by CDR3 protein, the rows form single entries marked with the most common genes and DNA. This sample comprises fewer than 4,500 distinct CDR3 sequences, 38% of them detected only once. The ten largest clones take up about 3% of the sample. The specimen was commercial RNA from peripheral blood pooled from many donors. The receptor set was obtained from a pool of human donors in good health; the sample was commercial RNA pooled from many donors.

The genes are TRBV12-3 or TRBV12-4 and TRBJ1-5; a weak D match, TRBD1 (5 bases). V was trimmed by 3 bases and J by 7 bases, leaving 16 bases between them. CDR3 length: 15 amino acids. CDR3 in amino acids: CASSFRLGGGQPQHF. The CDR3 nucleotides are TGTGCCAGCAGTTTCCGCTTGGGTGGGGGACAGCCCCAGCATTTT.

This chain joins TRBV7-6 and TRBJ2-1, with no clear D. There are 12 residues in the CDR3. Per the germline V gene, CDR1 is SGHVS and CDR2 is FNYEAQ. V was clipped by 5 bases and J by 8 bases, with 10 bases between them. The chain's CDR3 is CASSPQGDEQFF. For the CDR3, the DNA is TGTGCCAGCAGCCCACAAGGCGATGAGCAGTTCTTC.

This sequence joins TRBV12-3 or TRBV12-4 and TRBJ1-6; no firm D call. The CDR3 is made up of 15 amino acids. The ends were cut back, 3 bases at V and 7 bases at J, with 13 bases in the middle. The CDR3 reads CASSFGPGGNSPLHF. The CDR3 DNA follows: TGTGCCAGCAGTTTTGGGCCCGGCGGCAATTCACCCCTCCACTTT.

Here the CDR3 DNA reads TGCGCCAGCAGCGAAGGGACAGGGCAAGAGACCCAGTACTTC. This codes for CASSEGTGQETQYF. J is TRBJ2-5 and V is TRBV5-1; the match to TRBD1 covers 9 bases. V lost 4 bases to trimming and J lost 2 bases; unmatched junction nucleotides: 3. The germline V gene encodes CDR1 SGHRS and CDR2 YFSETQ. The CDR3 covers 14 residues.

This chain joins TRBV28 and TRBJ2-1; D is ambiguous. Per germline, CDR1 MDHEN and CDR2 SYDVKM. Trimming removed 8 bases at V and 4 bases at J, with 12 bases between. The CDR3 runs 13 residues. This chain's CDR3 is CASGPSPYNEQFF. The CDR3 DNA follows: TGTGCCAGCGGCCCCTCGCCTTACAATGAGCAGTTCTTC.

The V gene is TRBV20-1, the J gene TRBJ2-3; perhaps D is TRBD1 or TRBD2 (6 bases each). CDR3 length: 15 residues. The V gene lost 1 base and the J gene lost 2 bases, with 13 bases spanning the gap. Looked up from germline, CDR1 is DFQATT and CDR2 is SNEGSKA (reference sequence). CDR3 loop: CSARGGARVTDTQYF. CDR3 nucleotide sequence: TGCAGTGCTAGAGGGGGGGCCCGGGTCACAGATACGCAGTATTTT.

This clonotype is labeled as large. This chain uses TRBV20-1 with TRBJ1-2; D uncertain. V lost 2 bases to trimming and J lost 4 bases, with 8 bases between them. The CDR3 is 12 amino acids. CDR1 and CDR2 (germline): DFQATT, SNEGSKA (reference sequence). For the CDR3, the DNA is TGCAGTGCTAGATCAAGGGTCTATGGCTACACCTTC. Protein: CSARSRVYGYTF.

This chain uses TRBV6-2 or TRBV6-3 with TRBJ2-1; 7 bases are shared with TRBD2. The germline CDR1 and CDR2 sequences are MNHEY and SVGEGT. V lost 4 bases and J lost 5; bases outside the gene matches: 5. The CDR3 runs to 14 residues. The CDR3 is CASSSPSGHNEQFF. Written as DNA, the CDR3 is TGTGCCAGCAGTTCACCTAGCGGACACAATGAGCAGTTCTTC.

This clonotype was seen only a few times. CDR3: CASSLADFNTEAFF. DNA for the CDR3: TGCGCCAGCAGCTTGGCAGATTTCAACACTGAAGCTTTCTTT. The J gene is TRBJ1-1, the V gene TRBV5-1; no clear D gene. The CDR3 sequence is 14 residues long. Germline V CDR1 and CDR2: SGHRS, YFSETQ. V shed 0 bases and J shed 2 bases, with 8 bases lying between them.

The chain combines TRBV7-2 with TRBJ2-3; D may be TRBD2 (6 bases). The V gene lost 5 bases and the J gene lost 10 bases, with 10 bases spanning the gap. The CDR3 loop spans 11 amino acids. Per the germline V gene, CDR1 is SGHTA and CDR2 is FQGNSA. CDR3 sequence: CASSAGGPQYF. The CDR3 DNA sequence: TGTGCCAGCAGCGCCGGGGGTCCGCAGTATTTT.

This clonotype was detected a few times. The gene calls are TRBV18 and TRBJ2-7; 7 nucleotides agree with TRBD1. Germline trimming cut 3 bases from V and 4 bases from J; bases unmatched to any gene: 6. The CDR3 is made up of 14 amino acids. Germline CDR1 KGHSH, CDR2 LQKENI. CDR3 sequence: CASSPDGRGYEQYF. CDR3 DNA: TGTGCCAGCTCACCGGATGGCAGGGGGTACGAGCAGTACTTC.

The chain links TRBV20-1 to TRBJ2-3, with 7 bases that match TRBD2. V was clipped by 0 bases and J by 2 bases; unmatched bases: 8. The CDR3 runs 16 residues. The germline V gene has CDR1 DFQATT and CDR2 SNEGSKA (reference sequence). The CDR3 spells CSARDRLAAYTDTQYF. The DNA of the CDR3 is TGCAGTGCTAGAGATCGCCTAGCGGCATACACAGATACGCAGTATTTT.

In its sample, this clonotype was seen a few times. This rearrangement joins TRBV28 to TRBJ2-3; no reliable D call. The CDR3 loop spans 12 amino acids. Germline CDR1 is MDHEN and CDR2 is SYDVKM. V lost 4 bases and J 5 bases, leaving 7 bases between the germline ends. The CDR3 is CASSSSGDTQYF. CDR3 coding DNA: TGTGCCAGCAGTTCCTCGGGAGATACGCAGTATTTT.

This clonotype showed up just a few times. The chain combines TRBV20-1 with TRBJ2-7; D may be TRBD2 (6 bases). There are 15 residues in the CDR3. Trimming left V 0 bases short and J 6 bases short, with 18 bases between. Germline values: CDR1 DFQATT, CDR2 SNEGSKA (reference sequence). The CDR3 DNA is TGCAGTGCTAGAGATTCGGCCACCACCGGGGGCGAGCAGTACTTC. It is translated as CSARDSATTGGEQYF.

This clonotype appeared a few times. The J gene is TRBJ1-3, the V gene TRBV28; D ambiguous. The V gene lost 9 bases and the J gene lost 4 bases, with 10 bases spanning the gap. Germline V lookup: CDR1 MDHEN, CDR2 SYDVKM. The CDR3 is 12 amino acids. The CDR3 DNA reads as TGTGCCAGTATAACTAGAGGAAACACCATATATTTT. This sequence encodes CASITRGNTIYF.

This chain links TRBV19 with TRBJ1-5; D is unresolved. The CDR3 runs to 14 residues. Trimming left V 7 bases short and J 4 bases short, with 14 bases between. Germline CDR1 LNHDA, CDR2 SQIVND (reference sequence). The CDR3, as DNA: TGTGCCAGTACCGCGGACTCGAGGAATCAGCCCCAGCATTTT. It translates to CASTADSRNQPQHF.

The CDR3 DNA sequence: TGCGCCAGCAGCTTAAACCCTTGGGAGCAGTACTTC. It is translated as CASSLNPWEQYF. The rearrangement joins TRBV5-1 to TRBJ2-7, with unresolved D. Germline-derived CDR1 and CDR2 are SGHRS and YFSETQ. Deletions cut 2 bases from V and 7 bases from J, with 10 bases between. This CDR3 has 12 residues.

This clonotype was found a few times. The chain links TRBV10-3 to TRBJ2-1, with D possibly TRBD2 on 7 matching bases. CDR1 is ENHRY, CDR2 SYGVKD, per germline. CDR3 length: 16 amino acids. V lost 0 bases to trimming and J lost 9 bases, with 18 bases between them. CDR3: CAISESMDGGPTEQFF. CDR3 bases: TGTGCCATCAGTGAGTCGATGGACGGGGGGCCTACTGAGCAGTTCTTC.

The chain links TRBV5-6 to TRBJ2-5, with 8 bases fitting TRBD1. Trimming took 5 bases from V and 3 from J; bases not matched to a gene: 3. CDR1 and CDR2 from the germline V gene are SGHDT and YYEEEE. CDR3 length equals 13 residues. The CDR3 protein is CASRLQGEETQYF. The CDR3 DNA reads TGTGCCAGCAGATTACAGGGGGAAGAGACCCAGTACTTC.

The CDR3 region has the DNA TGTGCCAGCAGTTCGGCCAGCAATTCACCCCTCCACTTT. Translated, it gives CASSSASNSPLHF. The chain recombines TRBV27 with TRBJ1-6; D call uncertain. Trimming removed 4 bases from V and 7 bases from J, with 8 bases in between. The CDR3 is 13 amino acids. Germline V gene data show CDR1 as MNHEY and CDR2 as SMNVEV (reference sequence).

The V gene is TRBV7-1, the J gene TRBJ2-5, with 10 nucleotides matching TRBD2. TRBV7-1 falls under the ORF class, with uncertain function. This CDR3 region has 14 residues. The J segment lost 3 bases and the V segment lost 3 bases, leaving 1 base of the junction unmatched. CDR3 nucleotide sequence: TGTGCCAGCAGCTCCGGACTAGCGGAAGAGACCCAGTACTTC. Its protein is CASSSGLAEETQYF.

This clonotype showed up just a few times. The chain recombines TRBV11-3 with TRBJ1-4, with 7 bases that match TRBD1. The V and J ends lost 1 base and 5 bases, in that order; junction bases with no gene match: 4. The length of the CDR3 is 15 residues. Germline values: CDR1 SGHNT, CDR2 YENEEA. CDR3 amino acids: CASSLGDRENEKLFF. CDR3 DNA sequence: TGTGCCAGCAGCTTAGGCGACAGGGAGAATGAAAAACTGTTTTTT.

The chain uses TRBV27 and TRBJ2-7; possibly TRBD1 for D (5 bases). The germline V and J ends were trimmed by 4 bases and 4 bases, with 14 bases remaining between them. The CDR3 loop spans 14 amino acids. The germline V gene encodes CDR1 MNHEY and CDR2 SMNVEV (reference sequence). CDR3 sequence reads: CASSSGLTEYEQYF. Here the CDR3 DNA reads TGTGCCAGCAGTTCAGGGTTGACTGAATACGAGCAGTACTTC.

The rearrangement links TRBV20-1 to TRBJ2-1; D not certain. Deletions cut 3 bases from V and 7 bases from J, with 10 bases between. The CDR3 contains 12 residues. Germline assignment: CDR1 DFQATT and CDR2 SNEGSKA (reference sequence). The CDR3 nucleotides are TGCAGTGCTAGCTGGAGTAGAAATGAGCAGTTCTTC. Its translation is CSASWSRNEQFF.

This clonotype was recorded once. This chain joins TRBV30 and TRBJ1-2; no clear D. This CDR3 contains 11 residues. CDR1 is GTSNPN and CDR2 is SVGIG in the germline V gene (reference sequence). V was pared by 1 base and J by 5 bases, with 5 bases between. CDR3 residues: CAWSDSYGYTF. The CDR3 nucleotides read TGTGCCTGGAGTGACAGTTATGGCTACACCTTC.

The rearrangement uses TRBV20-1 and TRBJ2-7; TRBD2 matches at 7 bases. With 3 bases clipped from V and 1 base from J, the junction kept 0 bases outside the gene matches. The germline CDR1 and CDR2 sequences are DFQATT and SNEGSKA (reference sequence). This CDR3 has 12 amino acids. The CDR3 here is CSARRGSYEQYF. CDR3 bases: TGCAGTGCTAGGCGGGGGTCCTACGAGCAGTACTTC.

The rearrangement uses TRBV4-2 and TRBJ2-3; 9 bases fit TRBD1. CDR3 length: 15 residues. Losses at the gene ends were 3 bases for V and 2 bases for J; bases not matched to a gene: 3. The germline CDR1 and CDR2 sequences are LGHNA and YNFKEQ. The CDR3 region is CASSQDRGTTDTQYF. The CDR3 bases are TGTGCCAGCAGCCAGGACAGGGGAACCACAGATACGCAGTATTTT.

This chain connects TRBV20-1 to TRBJ2-1; 8 positions match TRBD2. The germline V gene encodes CDR1 DFQATT and CDR2 SNEGSKA (reference sequence). The V gene end was trimmed by 4 bases and the J gene end by 3 bases; junction bases not matched to a gene: 2. This CDR3 has 13 amino acids. The CDR3 DNA follows: TGCAGTGCTACCGGGACTAGCTACAATGAGCAGTTCTTC. The encoded protein is CSATGTSYNEQFF.

This chain uses TRBV25-1 with TRBJ2-5; D tentatively reads TRBD1 or TRBD2 (5 bases each). V was shortened by 5 bases and J by 5 bases, with 15 bases between the two germline ends. The CDR3 consists of 14 residues. In germline, CDR1 is MGHDK, CDR2 SYGVNS. The chain's CDR3 is CASSPLGVEETQYF. The CDR3 nucleotides read TGTGCCAGCAGTCCCCTGGGGGTTGAGGAGACCCAGTACTTC. The variable domain in full, with the rest retrieved from reference TRBV25-1 and TRBJ2-5, is EADIYQTPRYLVIGTGKKITLECSQTMGHDKMYWYQQDPGMELHLIHYSYGVNSTEKGDLSSESTVSRIRTEHFPLTLESARPSHTSQYLCASSPLGVEETQYFGPGTRLLVL.

The V call is TRBV20-1, the J call TRBJ2-7, with 10 bases aligning to TRBD2. V shed 6 bases and J 3 bases; nucleotides not matched to a gene: 8. Per the germline V gene, CDR1 is DFQATT and CDR2 is SNEGSKA (reference sequence). The length of the CDR3 is 14 residues. CDR3 protein: CSANLAGVGYEQYF. CDR3 nucleotides: TGCAGTGCCAACCTAGCGGGAGTCGGCTACGAGCAGTACTTC.